The source of this TCR beta chain is a study of OX40 agonist ivuxolimab in advanced cancers. Only one count was recorded for this clone. The antigen is not known. The germline CDR1 and CDR2 sequences are SGHRS and YFSETQ. The CDR3 totals 15 residues. V gave up 4 bases and J gave up 5 bases; unmatched junction bases: 8. TCRdb's copy holds only in-frame clones and misses some; the assay was immunoSEQ multiplex PCR. The profile shows tens of thousands of clones, about nine tenths of them singletons. Study-level points and caveats: In a subset of nonresponders, normalized T-cell clonal expansion was also low.

The sequence was collected from an adult with an advanced solid tumor such as melanoma, head and neck, liver or kidney cancer. This chain links TRBV5-1 with TRBJ2-3; 9 bases fit TRBD2. Sample: CD4+ or CD8+ T cells sorted from blood, taken in a trial of the OX40 agonist ivuxolimab. The CDR3 loop is CASSVYSGGKDTQYF. The CDR3 DNA sequence: TGCGCCAGCAGCGTTTATAGCGGGGGTAAAGATACGCAGTATTTT.